This T cell receptor (beta chain) was identified during a study of T-cell reconstitution after alpha-beta-depleted transplantation in children. For TCRbeta, the library was prepared with unique molecular identifiers. MiXCR was run by TCRdb on the PCR reads, yielding one entry per CDR3 protein. The sample carries under 300,000 distinct CDR3 sequences, approximately 9.9% recorded once. This clonotype was found many times. Material: PBMCs from the stem cell graft donor, obtained from the stem cell graft. The receptor's source is a human donor who donated a stem cell graft to a child with SCID.

The CDR3 bases are TGTGCCAGCAGTTCAGGGTACACTGAAGCTTTCTTT. Protein: CASSSGYTEAFF. The V gene is TRBV12-3 or TRBV12-4, the J gene TRBJ1-1; D possibly corresponds to TRBD1 (5 bases). V was cut by 4 bases and J by 3 bases, with 6 bases left in between. This CDR3 spans 12 amino acids.